The TCR beta chain described here comes from a study of cytotoxic CD8 clonotypes in ibrutinib-treated CLL. Data came from immunoSEQ multiplex PCR; TCRdb stores just in-frame clones and leaves some out. The data contain hundreds of thousands of clones, approximately 67% of them singletons. Trimming cost V 6 bases and J 2 bases, with 9 bases left between them. The CDR3 contains 13 residues. CDR1 and CDR2 (germline): MGHDK, SYGVNS. The sample consisted of PBMCs, taken after 36 months of ibrutinib treatment. The gene calls are TRBV25-1 and TRBJ2-3; D uncertain. The receptor was derived from a human donor with chronic lymphocytic leukemia. This CDR3 reads CASRSSPTDTQYF. CDR3 nucleotide sequence: TGTGCCAGCAGGTCCAGCCCCACAGATACGCAGTATTTT.